This T cell receptor (beta chain) is drawn from a study of regulatory and conventional T cells in RAG deficiency. Broader study findings: In Omenn syndrome, Treg and Tconv repertoires overlapped >90%.

Genomic DNA came from blood conventional CD4+ T cells gated CD25-low CD127-high. On this clone: Its specificity is not known.

With 2 bases removed from V and 3 bases from J, the gap between germline ends came to 10 bases. CDR3 length: 14 amino acids. The germline gives CDR1 MNHEY, CDR2 SMNVEV (reference sequence). The repertoire was sequenced with immunoSEQ multiplex PCR; TCRdb's copy has only in-frame clones and lacks some. This table holds approximately 48,000 clones, 90% found once. The same sample was also used in a study of regulatory T cells. That study reports: The primer mix had 52 TRBV and 13 TRBJ primers. Regulatory T cells showed the strongest V-J pair restriction and V/J gene skewing among patient repertoires.

This chain connects TRBV27 to TRBJ1-1, with D possibly being TRBD1 (5 bases). Input material: CD4+ effector T cells sorted from blood. This sequence originates from a human donor in good health. Here the CDR3 reads CASSLIGGDTEAFF. The CDR3 DNA reads as TGTGCCAGCAGTTTAATTGGGGGGGACACTGAAGCTTTCTTT.